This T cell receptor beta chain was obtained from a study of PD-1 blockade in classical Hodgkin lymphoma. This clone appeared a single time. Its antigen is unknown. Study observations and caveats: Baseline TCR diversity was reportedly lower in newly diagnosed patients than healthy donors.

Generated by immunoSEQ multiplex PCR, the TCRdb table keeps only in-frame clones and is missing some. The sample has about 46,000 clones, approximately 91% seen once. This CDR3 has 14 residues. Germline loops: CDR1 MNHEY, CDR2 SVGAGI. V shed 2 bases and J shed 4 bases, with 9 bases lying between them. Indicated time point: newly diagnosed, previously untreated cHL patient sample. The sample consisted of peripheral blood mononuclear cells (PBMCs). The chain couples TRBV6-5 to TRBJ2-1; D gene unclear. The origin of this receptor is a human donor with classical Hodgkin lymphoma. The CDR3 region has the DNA TGTGCCAGCAGTTACCAGACGGATTACAATGAGCAGTTCTTC. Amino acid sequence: CASSYQTDYNEQFF.